These 20 T cell receptor beta chains were sequenced from one sample in a study of blood T cell repertoires in COVID-19. The method was immunoSEQ multiplex PCR; TCRdb's version includes in-frame clones alone and lacks a portion of them. This table holds about 400,000 clones, approximately 86% found once. Sequences were obtained from peripheral blood. Receptor source: a woman in her sixties or seventies with COVID-19, enrolled during active disease.

The genes are TRBV5-5 and TRBJ2-5, with 7 bases matching TRBD2. V lost 2 bases, J lost 2 bases, and 3 bases stayed unmatched. Looked up from germline, CDR1 is SGHKS and CDR2 is YYEKEE (reference sequence). The CDR3 spans 14 residues. For the CDR3, the DNA is TGTGCCAGCAGCTTCCTCGGGGGGCAAGAGACCCAGTACTTC. Amino acid sequence: CASSFLGGQETQYF.

This clone was counted a single time. The chain employs TRBV2 and TRBJ1-5; D is perhaps TRBD1 (6 bases). Trimming took off 7 bases at V and 1 base at J, with 14 bases between the two ends. The V gene's germline CDR1 is SNHLY and CDR2 FYNNEI. The CDR3 covers 15 residues. The CDR3 here is CASKQGPVSNQPQHF. CDR3 sequence (DNA): TGTGCCAGCAAACAGGGCCCAGTCAGCAATCAGCCCCAGCATTTT.

V gene TRBV5-6 combines with J gene TRBJ2-2; 8 nucleotides agree with TRBD2. Unmatched junction bases numbered 9, after V lost 3 bases and J lost 5 bases. Germline lookup yields CDR1 SGHDT and CDR2 YYEEEE. The length of the CDR3 is 16 residues. CDR3 nucleotide sequence: TGTGCCAGCAGCTCTGTCGGCGGGGGGATGACCGGGGAGCTGTTTTTT. It translates to CASSSVGGGMTGELFF.

The rearrangement joins TRBV4-3 to TRBJ2-6, with D possibly matching TRBD2 (5 bases). CDR3 size: 12 residues. V gave up 10 bases and J gave up 13 bases, with 17 bases separating them. Germline loops: CDR1 LGHNA, CDR2 YSLEER. CDR3 in DNA: TGCGCCACATCCCCTACCACGGGGGTCCTGACTTTC. This encodes CATSPTTGVLTF.

This clone was recorded once. The chain joins TRBV5-1 to TRBJ1-2, with D tentatively TRBD1 (5 bases). The CDR3 is 15 amino acids. Germline V gives CDR1 SGHRS, CDR2 YFSETQ. The ends were cut back, 4 bases at V and 6 bases at J, with 19 bases in the middle. The chain's CDR3 is CASSHSPAGLDGYTF. DNA for the CDR3: TGCGCCAGCAGCCACTCGCCCGCAGGGTTGGATGGCTACACCTTC.

The chain is built from TRBV4-2 and TRBJ1-1; the D gene is possibly TRBD1 (6 bases). V lost 8 bases and J lost 5, with 12 bases in between. The CDR3 runs 12 residues. CDR1 is LGHNA and CDR2 is YNFKEQ in the germline V gene. CDR3 protein: CASRGDMTEAFF. Written as DNA, the CDR3 is TGTGCCAGCCGGGGGGACATGACTGAAGCTTTCTTT.

CDR3 residues: CASSASQGIGNTIYF. In DNA form, the CDR3 reads TGTGCCAGCAGCGCAAGCCAGGGGATTGGAAACACCATATATTTT. V gene TRBV6-5 combines with J gene TRBJ1-3; a possible D gene is TRBD1 (6 bases). Trimming took 6 bases from V and 3 from J, leaving 15 bases between them. Germline CDR1 and CDR2: MNHEY and SVGAGI. The CDR3 is made up of 15 amino acids.

The gene calls are TRBV9 and TRBJ1-2; 7 bases line up with TRBD1. The V and J ends lost 0 bases and 4 bases, in that order; junction bases with no gene match: 9. Germline CDR1 SGDLS, CDR2 YYNGEE. This CDR3 has 16 amino acids. For the CDR3, the DNA is TGTGCCAGCAGCGTAGGATTGGGGGACAGCCCCTATGGCTACACCTTC. Its protein is CASSVGLGDSPYGYTF.

The chain carries TRBV5-6 and TRBJ1-4; maybe TRBD1 (6 bases). Germline CDR1 reads SGHDT; CDR2 reads YYEEEE. The V end lost 0 bases, the J end lost 7 bases, and 13 bases lay between the germline ends. There are 15 residues in the CDR3. The CDR3 DNA follows: TGTGCCAGCAGCTTGGTGACAGGAATGGCTGAAAAACTGTTTTTT. Its protein product is CASSLVTGMAEKLFF.

The chain joins TRBV27 to TRBJ2-2, with TRBD1 matching 8 bases. The CDR3 sequence is 14 residues long. The J segment lost 7 bases and the V segment lost 7 bases, leaving 8 bases of the junction unmatched. Germline CDR1 and CDR2: MNHEY and SMNVEV (reference sequence). The DNA for the CDR3 is TGTGCCAGCATTCCCGGACAGGGACACGGGGAGCTGTTTTTT. Its protein product is CASIPGQGHGELFF.

V gene TRBV7-2 combines with J gene TRBJ2-5; D is uncertain. This CDR3 is built from 13 residues. Germline V gene lookup returns CDR1 SGHTA and CDR2 FQGNSA. V shed 3 bases and J shed 4 bases, with 9 bases lying between them. The CDR3 protein is CASSLTIGETQYF. The CDR3 bases are TGTGCCAGCAGCTTGACAATAGGAGAGACCCAGTACTTC.

This clone turned up a few times. The rearrangement links TRBV10-1 to TRBJ2-3; 7 bases align to TRBD1. V shed 0 bases, J shed 4 bases, and the junction held 1 base outside the gene matches. CDR3 length: 14 amino acids. The germline V gene encodes CDR1 WNHNN and CDR2 SYGVQD (reference sequence). As DNA, the CDR3 is TGCGCCAGCAGTGAGTCGACAGGGTCAGATACGCAGTATTTT. Amino acids: CASSESTGSDTQYF.

The rearrangement joins TRBV6-5 to TRBJ1-2; D is possibly TRBD1 (5 bases). The V and J ends lost 2 bases and 2 bases respectively, with 9 bases between them. Germline assignment: CDR1 MNHEY and CDR2 SVGAGI. CDR3 size: 14 residues. CDR3 DNA: TGTGCCAGCAGTTACGGGACTGAGAACTATGGCTACACCTTC. Protein: CASSYGTENYGYTF.

This chain connects TRBV27 to TRBJ2-7; weak D call: TRBD2 (5 bases). Germline V CDR1 and CDR2: MNHEY, SMNVEV (reference sequence). The ends were cut back, 5 bases at V and 1 base at J, with 18 bases in the middle. This CDR3 contains 16 residues. CDR3 residues: CASSPPGGEGSYEQYF. CDR3 DNA: TGTGCCAGCAGTCCCCCCGGAGGTGAAGGGTCCTACGAGCAGTACTTC.

V is TRBV7-3 and J is TRBJ2-4, with 10 bases matching TRBD1. V lost 3 bases to trimming and J lost 3 bases; unmatched junction nucleotides: 2. The CDR3 is 15 residues long. The germline gives CDR1 SGHTA, CDR2 FQGTGA. CDR3 nucleotide sequence: TGTGCCAGCAGCTTCGGACAGGGGGGCAAAAACATTCAGTACTTC. It yields the protein CASSFGQGGKNIQYF.

V is TRBV13 and J is TRBJ2-7; TRBD1 matches at 7 bases. The CDR3 extends over 16 amino acids. V was pared by 4 bases and J by 2 bases, with 11 bases of the junction left unmatched. Germline values: CDR1 PRHDT, CDR2 FYEKMQ (reference sequence). In DNA, the CDR3 is TGTGCCAGCAGCTGGAGGACAGGCCATACAGCCTACGAGCAGTACTTC. Translation: CASSWRTGHTAYEQYF. Supplemented by reference TRBV13 and TRBJ2-7, the full variable domain reads AAGVIQSPRHLIKEKRETATLKCYPIPRHDTVYWYQQGPGQDPQFLISFYEKMQSDKGSIPDRFSAQQFSDYHSELNMSSLELGDSALYFCASSWRTGHTAYEQYFGPGTRLTVT.

J is TRBJ2-1 and V is TRBV6-5, with D maybe TRBD1 (6 bases). The CDR3 length is 14 residues. With 6 bases removed from V and 7 bases from J, the gap between germline ends came to 16 bases. The V gene's germline CDR1 is MNHEY and CDR2 SVGAGI. The CDR3 loop reads CASSRRQGSNEQFF. The CDR3, as DNA: TGTGCCAGCAGCCGACGCCAGGGGAGTAATGAGCAGTTCTTC.

The chain couples TRBV7-6 to TRBJ1-4; 11 nucleotides line up with TRBD1. The germline gives CDR1 SGHVS, CDR2 FNYEAQ. Trimming cost V 5 bases and J 1 base; bases outside gene matches: 6. The CDR3 consists of 17 residues. CDR3 sequence: CASSTGQGAGTNEKLFF. CDR3 coding DNA: TGTGCCAGCAGCACAGGACAGGGGGCTGGAACTAATGAAAAACTGTTTTTT.

The rearrangement uses TRBV19 and TRBJ1-1, with TRBD1 matching over 8 bases. Germline V gene data show CDR1 as LNHDA and CDR2 as SQIVND (reference sequence). This CDR3 is 15 amino acids long. The V gene end was trimmed by 5 bases and the J gene end by 4 bases; junction bases not matched to a gene: 9. The CDR3 region is CASSGPRQGSTEAFF. The CDR3 nucleotides read TGTGCCAGTAGTGGACCCCGACAGGGGAGCACTGAAGCTTTCTTT.

The genes are TRBV6-5 and TRBJ1-1, with 7 positions matching TRBD1. V lost 5 bases, J lost 5 bases, and 11 bases stayed unmatched. The CDR3 has 15 residues. CDR1 MNHEY and CDR2 SVGAGI come from the germline V gene. The CDR3 spells CASSRSTGQGTEAFF. In DNA form, the CDR3 reads TGTGCCAGCAGTCGGTCGACAGGGCAGGGGACTGAAGCTTTCTTT.